This T cell receptor beta chain was captured by sequencing in a study of T cell repertoires in cytomegalovirus infection. Background on the study: CMV epitopes, recently identified HLA-C-restricted and well-studied HLA-B-restricted, were used. Public TCR beta signature analysis indicated the presence of both CMV infection and matching HLA type. Study-level results: The study found HLA-C-restricted CMV-specific TCR beta clonotypes dominating the ex vivo response.

This clonotype has ten or more counts. Its antigen is undetermined. The CDR3 runs 14 residues. Germline values: CDR1 MDHEN, CDR2 SYDVKM. With 3 bases removed from V and 2 bases from J, the gap between germline ends came to 8 bases. TCRdb recomputed calls from the reads with MiXCR, one row per CDR3 protein. The sample carries 90,000 to 110,000 distinct CDR3 sequences, under 30% recorded once. Sequences were derived from CD8+ T cells from cultured PBMCs, sampled from culture after CMV antigen stimulation. The sequence was obtained from a human donor in good health (CMV status not recorded). Some clones in this sample may be carry-over from other donors' samples. The chain recombines TRBV28 with TRBJ1-5; D uncertain. The CDR3 sequence: CASSFNVGNQPQHF. DNA for the CDR3: TGTGCCAGCAGTTTTAACGTGGGCAATCAGCCCCAGCATTTT.